Described below is a single TCR beta chain sequence and its context. The CDR3 totals 16 residues. Germline V gene sequence: CDR1 SGDLS, CDR2 YYNGEE. Trimming cost V 3 bases and J 3 bases; bases outside gene matches: 4. The table came from immunoSEQ multiplex PCR; TCRdb's copy has only in-frame clones and leaves some out. The sample has tens of thousands of clones; roughly nine tenths are singletons. This sample is part of a study of T cell changes during pregnancy in multiple sclerosis. The chain links TRBV9 to TRBJ2-2, with 11 nucleotides matching TRBD2. The specimen was CD8+ T cells from peripheral blood mononuclear cells, collected before pregnancy. The clonotype was recovered from a female donor with multiple sclerosis, enrolled in a pregnancy study. The DNA for the CDR3 is TGTGCCAGCAGCGGTAGCGGGGGGGCGGACACCGGGGAGCTGTTTTTT. Translation gives CASSGSGGADTGELFF.